Shown below are 4 T cell receptor beta chains from a single sample sequenced in a study of human T cells and chemical hapten exposure. MiXCR was run by TCRdb on the RACE reads, yielding one entry per CDR3 protein. The sample lists some 98,000 distinct CDR3 sequences, 10% to 13% occurring once. Specified time point: pre-sensitization, week 0. Treatment specified: therapeutic diphenylcyclopropenone sensitization with weekly scalp DPC. Source: whole blood, taken in connection with sensitization to the hapten diphenylcyclopropenone (DPC). These receptors came from a woman aged 55-69 years with alopecia areata. Some clones in this sample may be carry-over from other donors' samples.

There are a few counts of this clonotype. This chain connects TRBV5-1 to TRBJ1-2; 7 nucleotides align to TRBD1. The CDR3 length is 13 residues. Germline V CDR1 and CDR2: SGHRS, YFSETQ. Trimming cost V 9 bases and J 4 bases; bases outside gene matches: 9. The CDR3 sequence: CATSDRTGYGYTF. CDR3 bases: TGCGCCACTTCGGACAGGACAGGCTATGGCTACACCTTC.

This clonotype was picked up many times. The chain employs TRBV5-4 and TRBJ2-7, with TRBD1 identical over 7 bases. The V gene's germline CDR1 is SGHNT and CDR2 YYREEE (reference sequence). V shed 4 bases, J shed 2 bases, and the junction held 12 bases outside the gene matches. The CDR3 contains 16 residues. This CDR3 reads CASSKGTGTETYEQYF. The CDR3 DNA follows: TGTGCCAGCAGCAAAGGAACCGGGACAGAAACCTACGAGCAGTACTTC.

This clonotype was observed at least ten times. The rearrangement links TRBV20-1 to TRBJ2-7; tentative D call: TRBD1 (7 bases). V was cut by 6 bases and J by 4 bases, with 22 bases left in between. Germline values: CDR1 DFQATT, CDR2 SNEGSKA (reference sequence). There are 15 residues in the CDR3. Written as DNA, the CDR3 is TGCAGTGCCACGCCTCCGCACAGGGGAGGTTACGAGCAGTACTTC. It is translated as CSATPPHRGGYEQYF.

The sample holds many counts of this clonotype. The rearrangement uses TRBV2 and TRBJ2-2, with 10 nucleotides matching TRBD2. The CDR3 sequence is 15 residues long. With V trimmed by 8 bases and J by 6 bases, 9 bases remained unmatched. Germline V gene lookup returns CDR1 SNHLY and CDR2 FYNNEI. The CDR3 is CASEASGGRAGELFF. The CDR3 DNA sequence: TGTGCCAGCGAGGCTAGCGGGGGTCGGGCCGGGGAGCTGTTTTTT. Filled out from reference TRBV2 and TRBJ2-2, the complete variable domain reads EPEVTQTPSHQVTQMGQEVILRCVPISNHLYFYWYRQILGQKVEFLVSFYNNEISEKSEIFDDQFSVERPDGSNFTLKIRSTKLEDSAMYFCASEASGGRAGELFFGEGSRLTVL.